One sample yielded the 5 T cell receptor beta chains listed below, sequenced in a study of cytomegalovirus exposure and HLA in healthy donors. TCRdb's table, derived via immunoSEQ multiplex PCR, lists solely in-frame clones and lacks some. Of about 160,000 clones listed, about 90% are singletons. Material: PBMCs. The receptor set was obtained from a woman under 30 in good health and CMV-seropositive.

The chain recombines TRBV5-4 with TRBJ1-2; a possible D gene is TRBD1 (5 bases). Trimming pared 6 bases from V and 8 bases from J, leaving 17 bases between. The germline CDR1 and CDR2 sequences are SGHNT and YYREEE (reference sequence). The CDR3 consists of 13 residues. The CDR3 nucleotides are TGTGCCAGCACCAGTGGAAGGGGTCGAGGCTACACCTTC. Amino acid sequence: CASTSGRGRGYTF.

The chain employs TRBV11-2 and TRBJ2-7; a weak D match, TRBD2 (6 bases). The germline CDR1 and CDR2 sequences are SGHAT and FQNNGV. The length of the CDR3 is 17 residues. Between the trimmed V and J ends, which lost 4 bases and 1 base, there was a span of 20 bases. This CDR3 is CASSSERAQEGSYEQYF. The CDR3 DNA reads TGTGCCAGCAGCTCCGAAAGAGCGCAGGAGGGATCCTACGAGCAGTACTTC.

The chain recombines TRBV15 with TRBJ2-3, with TRBD2 identical over 11 bases. V trimming: 0 bases; J trimming: 5 bases; junction bases outside the gene matches: 10. The CDR3 spans 18 residues. Germline values: CDR1 LNHNV, CDR2 YYDKDF (reference sequence). The CDR3 nucleotides are TGTGCCACCAGCAGAGAAGGCCTTAGCGGGGGGGCCGAAGATACGCAGTATTTT. It encodes CATSREGLSGGAEDTQYF.

This sequence joins TRBV5-4 and TRBJ1-2; D is uncertain. With 2 bases removed from V and 0 bases from J, the gap between germline ends came to 11 bases. Germline CDR1 is SGHNT and CDR2 is YYREEE (reference sequence). The CDR3 has 15 amino acids. CDR3 nucleotide sequence: TGTGCCAGCAGCTTTACCAGGCCGGCTAACTATGGCTACACCTTC. Its protein is CASSFTRPANYGYTF.

V is TRBV18 and J is TRBJ1-2; 7 bases line up with TRBD1. V dropped 4 bases and J dropped 0; count of bases not matched to a gene: 5. The CDR3 has 15 residues. Germline CDR1 is KGHSH and CDR2 is LQKENI. The CDR3 reads CASSRTGRANYGYTF. The CDR3 DNA reads as TGTGCCAGCTCACGGACAGGACGAGCTAACTATGGCTACACCTTC.